This TCR beta chain was obtained from a study of identical twins. Using its own MiXCR run on the 5' RACE reads, TCRdb lists one record per CDR3 protein. The data contain about 690,000 distinct CDR3 sequences, approximately 22% of them singletons. Note on this clonotype: The antigen is undetermined.

Study-level findings and limits: Modelling underestimated the level of out-of-frame TCR alpha sharing observed in monozygotic twins. Cord blood beta clonotypes that were abundant carried fewer insertions, and memory repertoires showed no such trend.

The CDR3 has 15 residues. The ends lost 2 bases at V and 4 bases at J; junction bases unmatched: 8. The germline V gene encodes CDR1 SGHDT and CDR2 YYEEEE. The same data also contributed to another study, on T cells expressing NK-cell markers.

The receptor was isolated from a woman in her late teens or twenties in good health. Sequenced: PBMCs. The V call is TRBV5-6, the J call TRBJ1-2; 7 bases are shared with TRBD1. Here the CDR3 DNA reads TGTGCCAGCAGCTTCGGGACAGCTTCTACCTATGGCTACACCTTC. Translating it yields CASSFGTASTYGYTF.